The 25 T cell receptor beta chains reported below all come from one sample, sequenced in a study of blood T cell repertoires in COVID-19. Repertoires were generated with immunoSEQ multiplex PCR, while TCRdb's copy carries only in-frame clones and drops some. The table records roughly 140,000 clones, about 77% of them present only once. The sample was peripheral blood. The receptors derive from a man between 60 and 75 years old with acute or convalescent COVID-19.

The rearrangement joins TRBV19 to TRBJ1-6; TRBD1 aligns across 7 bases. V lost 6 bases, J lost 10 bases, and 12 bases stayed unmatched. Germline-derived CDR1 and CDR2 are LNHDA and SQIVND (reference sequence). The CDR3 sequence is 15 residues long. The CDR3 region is CASRPPEQGNSPLHF. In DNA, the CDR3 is TGTGCCAGTAGACCCCCGGAACAGGGGAACTCACCCCTCCACTTT.

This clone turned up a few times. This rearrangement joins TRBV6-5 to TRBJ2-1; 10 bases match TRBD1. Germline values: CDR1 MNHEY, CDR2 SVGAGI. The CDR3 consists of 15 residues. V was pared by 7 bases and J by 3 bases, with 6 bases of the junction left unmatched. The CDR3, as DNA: TGTGCCAGCAACATTGACAGGGGGCGCTACAATGAGCAGTTCTTC. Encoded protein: CASNIDRGRYNEQFF.

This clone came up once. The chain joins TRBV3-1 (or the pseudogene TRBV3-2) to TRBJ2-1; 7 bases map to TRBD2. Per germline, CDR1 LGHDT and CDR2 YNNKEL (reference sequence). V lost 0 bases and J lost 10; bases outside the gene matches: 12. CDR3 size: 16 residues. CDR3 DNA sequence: TGTGCCAGCAGCCAAGATCGAGGGACTAAAATATACGAGCAGTTCTTC. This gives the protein CASSQDRGTKIYEQFF.

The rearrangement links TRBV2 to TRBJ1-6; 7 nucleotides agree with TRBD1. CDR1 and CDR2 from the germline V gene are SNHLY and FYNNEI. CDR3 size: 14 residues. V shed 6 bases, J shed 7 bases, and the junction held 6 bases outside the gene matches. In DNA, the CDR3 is TGTGCCAGCAGAGAACAGGGGAGAAATTCACCCCTCCACTTT. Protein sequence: CASREQGRNSPLHF.

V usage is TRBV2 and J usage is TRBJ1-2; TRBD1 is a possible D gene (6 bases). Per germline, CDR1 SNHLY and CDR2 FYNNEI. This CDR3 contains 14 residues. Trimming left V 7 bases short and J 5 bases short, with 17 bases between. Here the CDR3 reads CASTPAGEGYGYTF. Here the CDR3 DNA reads TGTGCCAGCACCCCGGCAGGGGAAGGGTATGGCTACACCTTC.

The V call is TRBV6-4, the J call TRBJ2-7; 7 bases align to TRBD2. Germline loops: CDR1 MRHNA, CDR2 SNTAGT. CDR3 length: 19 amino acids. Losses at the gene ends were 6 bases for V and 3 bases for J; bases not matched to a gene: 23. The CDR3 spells CASRSPLGLAAEFYYEQYF. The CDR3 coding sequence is TGTGCCAGCAGATCTCCCCTGGGGCTAGCGGCCGAGTTTTACTACGAGCAGTACTTC.

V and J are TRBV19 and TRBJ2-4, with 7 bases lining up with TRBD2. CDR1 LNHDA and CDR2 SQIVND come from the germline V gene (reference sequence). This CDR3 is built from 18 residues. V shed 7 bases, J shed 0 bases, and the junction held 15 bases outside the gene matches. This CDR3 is CASTPQAGDYQAKNIQYF. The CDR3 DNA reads TGTGCCAGTACCCCTCAGGCCGGGGACTATCAAGCCAAAAACATTCAGTACTTC. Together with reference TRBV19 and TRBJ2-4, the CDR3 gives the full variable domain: DGGITQSPKYLFRKEGQNVTLSCEQNLNHDAMYWYRQDPGQGLRLIYYSQIVNDFQKGDIAEGYSVSREKKESFPLTVTSAQKNPTAFYLCASTPQAGDYQAKNIQYFGAGTRLSVL.

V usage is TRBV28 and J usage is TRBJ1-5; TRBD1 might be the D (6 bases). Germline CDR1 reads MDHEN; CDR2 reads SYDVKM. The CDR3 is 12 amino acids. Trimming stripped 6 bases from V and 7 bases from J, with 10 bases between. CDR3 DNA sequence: TGTGCCAGCAGAACAGGGTACCAGCCCCAGCATTTT. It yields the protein CASRTGYQPQHF.

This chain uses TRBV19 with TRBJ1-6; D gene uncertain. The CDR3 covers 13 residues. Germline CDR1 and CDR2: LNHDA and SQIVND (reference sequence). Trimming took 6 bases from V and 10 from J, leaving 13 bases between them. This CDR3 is CASRSGSGSPLHF. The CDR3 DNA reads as TGTGCCAGTAGATCGGGGTCGGGCTCACCCCTCCACTTT. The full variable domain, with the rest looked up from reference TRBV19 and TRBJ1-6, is DGGITQSPKYLFRKEGQNVTLSCEQNLNHDAMYWYRQDPGQGLRLIYYSQIVNDFQKGDIAEGYSVSREKKESFPLTVTSAQKNPTAFYLCASRSGSGSPLHFGNGTRLTVT.

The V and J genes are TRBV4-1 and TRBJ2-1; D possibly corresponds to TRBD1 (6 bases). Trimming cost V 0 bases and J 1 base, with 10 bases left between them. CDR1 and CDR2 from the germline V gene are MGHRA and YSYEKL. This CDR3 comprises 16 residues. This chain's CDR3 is CASSQDWTESYNEQFF. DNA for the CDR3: TGCGCCAGCAGCCAAGATTGGACAGAGTCCTACAATGAGCAGTTCTTC.

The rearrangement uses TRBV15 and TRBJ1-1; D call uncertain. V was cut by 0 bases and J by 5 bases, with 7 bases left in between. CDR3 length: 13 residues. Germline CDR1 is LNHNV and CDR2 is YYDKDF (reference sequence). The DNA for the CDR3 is TGTGCCACCAGCAGAGATAGTGTTACTGAAGCTTTCTTT. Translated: CATSRDSVTEAFF.

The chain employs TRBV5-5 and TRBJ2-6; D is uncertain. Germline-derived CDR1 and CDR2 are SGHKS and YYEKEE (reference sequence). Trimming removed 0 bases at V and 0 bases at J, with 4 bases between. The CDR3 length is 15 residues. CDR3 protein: CASSLGSSGANVLTF. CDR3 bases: TGTGCCAGCAGCTTGGGGAGCTCTGGGGCCAACGTCCTGACTTTC.

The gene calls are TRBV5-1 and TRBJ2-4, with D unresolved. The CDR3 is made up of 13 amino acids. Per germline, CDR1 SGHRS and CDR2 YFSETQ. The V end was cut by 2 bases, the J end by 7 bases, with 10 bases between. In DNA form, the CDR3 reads TGCGCCAGCAGCTTCTCCGCTGAGAACATTCAGTACTTC. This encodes CASSFSAENIQYF.

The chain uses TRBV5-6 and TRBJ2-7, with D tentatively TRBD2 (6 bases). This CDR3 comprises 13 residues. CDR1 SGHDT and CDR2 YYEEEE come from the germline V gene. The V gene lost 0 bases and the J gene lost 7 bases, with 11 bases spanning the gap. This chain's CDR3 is CASSLALAGEQYF. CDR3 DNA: TGTGCCAGCAGCTTGGCCCTTGCGGGAGAGCAGTACTTC.

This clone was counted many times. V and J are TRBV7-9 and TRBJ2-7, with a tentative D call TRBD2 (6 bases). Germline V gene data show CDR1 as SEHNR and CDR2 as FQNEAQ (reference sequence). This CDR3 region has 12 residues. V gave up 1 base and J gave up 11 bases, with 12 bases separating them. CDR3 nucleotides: TGTGCCAGCAGCTTAGTGCATGGGGAGGAGTACTTC. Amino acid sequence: CASSLVHGEEYF.

The CDR3 protein is CASTQNSGNTIYF. The CDR3 DNA follows: TGTGCCAGCACCCAAAACTCTGGAAACACCATATATTTT. This chain uses TRBV12-3 or TRBV12-4 with TRBJ1-3; D is unclear. V gave up 7 bases and J gave up 0 bases, with 7 bases separating them. This CDR3 has 13 amino acids.

The CDR3 region has the DNA TGTGCCAGTAGTATTGGGTCGGGGGAAACTCCGAACACTGAAGCTTTCTTT. Encoded protein: CASSIGSGETPNTEAFF. This rearrangement joins TRBV19 to TRBJ1-1, with D perhaps TRBD1 (5 bases). CDR3 length equals 17 residues. CDR1 LNHDA and CDR2 SQIVND come from the germline V gene (reference sequence). V dropped 3 bases and J dropped 1 base, with 18 bases sitting between them.

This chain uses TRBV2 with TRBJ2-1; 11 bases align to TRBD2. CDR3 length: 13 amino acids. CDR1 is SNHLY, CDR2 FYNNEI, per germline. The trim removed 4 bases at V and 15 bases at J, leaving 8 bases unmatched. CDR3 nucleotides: TGTGCCAGCAGTGGGGGTAGCGGGAGGGCCCCGTTCTTC. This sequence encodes CASSGGSGRAPFF.

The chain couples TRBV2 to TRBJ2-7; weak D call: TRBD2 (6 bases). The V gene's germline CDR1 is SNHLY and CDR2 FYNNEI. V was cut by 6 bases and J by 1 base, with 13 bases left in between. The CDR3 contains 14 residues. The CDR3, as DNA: TGTGCCAGCAGCATGGACTACCCTTCCTACGAGCAGTACTTC. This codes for CASSMDYPSYEQYF.

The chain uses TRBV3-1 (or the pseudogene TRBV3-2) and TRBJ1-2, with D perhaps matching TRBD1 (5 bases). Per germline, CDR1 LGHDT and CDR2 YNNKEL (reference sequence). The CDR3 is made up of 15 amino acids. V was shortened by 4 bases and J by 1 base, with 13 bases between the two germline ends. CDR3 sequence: CASSRAGPLNYGYTF. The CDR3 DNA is TGTGCCAGCAGCCGAGCGGGACCCCTTAACTATGGCTACACCTTC.

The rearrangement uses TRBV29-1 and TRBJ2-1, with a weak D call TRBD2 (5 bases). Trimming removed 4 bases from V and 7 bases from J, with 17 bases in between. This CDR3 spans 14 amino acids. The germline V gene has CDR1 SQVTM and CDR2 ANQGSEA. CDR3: CSVVGAVIGNEQFF. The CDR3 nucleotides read TGCAGCGTTGTAGGAGCGGTCATCGGGAATGAGCAGTTCTTC.

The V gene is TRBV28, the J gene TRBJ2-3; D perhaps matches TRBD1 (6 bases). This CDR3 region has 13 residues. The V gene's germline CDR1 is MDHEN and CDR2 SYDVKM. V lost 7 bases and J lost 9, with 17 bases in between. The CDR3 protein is CASTQPGQLTQYF. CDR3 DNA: TGTGCCAGCACCCAACCGGGACAACTAACGCAGTATTTT. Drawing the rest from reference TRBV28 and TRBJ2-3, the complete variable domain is DVKVTQSSRYLVKRTGEKVFLECVQDMDHENMFWYRQDPGLGLRLIYFSYDVKMKEKGDIPEGYSVSREKKERFSLILESASTNQTSMYLCASTQPGQLTQYFGPGTRLTVL.

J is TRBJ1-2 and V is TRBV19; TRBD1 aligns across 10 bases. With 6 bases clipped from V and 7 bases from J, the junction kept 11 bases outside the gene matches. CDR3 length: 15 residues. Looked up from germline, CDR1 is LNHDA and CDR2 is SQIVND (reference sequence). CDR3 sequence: CASSRQRTGGTGYTF. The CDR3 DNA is TGTGCCAGTAGCCGGCAACGGACAGGGGGTACTGGCTACACCTTC.

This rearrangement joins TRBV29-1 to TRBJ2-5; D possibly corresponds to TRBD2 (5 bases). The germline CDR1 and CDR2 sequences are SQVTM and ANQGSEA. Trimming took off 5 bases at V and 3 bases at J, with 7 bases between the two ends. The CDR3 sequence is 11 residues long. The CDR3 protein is CSVRGKETQYF. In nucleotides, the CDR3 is TGCAGCGTTCGGGGTAAAGAGACCCAGTACTTC.

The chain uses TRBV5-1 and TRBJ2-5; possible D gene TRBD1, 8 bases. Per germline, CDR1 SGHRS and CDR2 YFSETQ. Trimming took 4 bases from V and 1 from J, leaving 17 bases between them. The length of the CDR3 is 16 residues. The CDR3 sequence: CASSGGGTGPQETQYF. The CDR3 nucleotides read TGCGCCAGCAGCGGGGGAGGGACAGGCCCCCAAGAGACCCAGTACTTC.